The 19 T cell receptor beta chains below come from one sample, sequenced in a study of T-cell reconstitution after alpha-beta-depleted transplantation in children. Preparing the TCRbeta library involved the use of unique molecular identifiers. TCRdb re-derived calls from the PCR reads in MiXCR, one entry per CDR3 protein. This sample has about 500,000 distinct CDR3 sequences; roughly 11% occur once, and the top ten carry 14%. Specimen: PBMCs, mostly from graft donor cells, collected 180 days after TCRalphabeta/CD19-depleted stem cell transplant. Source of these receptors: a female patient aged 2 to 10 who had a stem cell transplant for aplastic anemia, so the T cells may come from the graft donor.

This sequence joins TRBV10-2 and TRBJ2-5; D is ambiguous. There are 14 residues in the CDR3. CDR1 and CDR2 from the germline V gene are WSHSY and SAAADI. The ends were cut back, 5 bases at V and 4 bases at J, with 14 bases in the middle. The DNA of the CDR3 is TGCGCCAGCAGTAGCCAGGCTTCGGGAGAGACCCAGTACTTC. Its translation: CASSSQASGETQYF.

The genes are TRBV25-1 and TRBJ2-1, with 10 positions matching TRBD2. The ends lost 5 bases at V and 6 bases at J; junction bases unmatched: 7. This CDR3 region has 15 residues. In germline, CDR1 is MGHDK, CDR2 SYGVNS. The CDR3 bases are TGTGCCAGCAGTCCCGTGGCTAGCGGGAGCAATGAGCAGTTCTTC. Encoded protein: CASSPVASGSNEQFF. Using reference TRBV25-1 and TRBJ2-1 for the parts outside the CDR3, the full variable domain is EADIYQTPRYLVIGTGKKITLECSQTMGHDKMYWYQQDPGMELHLIHYSYGVNSTEKGDLSSESTVSRIRTEHFPLTLESARPSHTSQYLCASSPVASGSNEQFFGPGTRLTVL.

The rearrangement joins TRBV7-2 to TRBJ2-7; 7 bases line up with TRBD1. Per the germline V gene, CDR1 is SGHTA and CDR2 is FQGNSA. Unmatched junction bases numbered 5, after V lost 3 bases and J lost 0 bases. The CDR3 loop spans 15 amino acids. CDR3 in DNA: TGTGCCAGCAGCTTCAACCCAGGGGGCTCCTACGAGCAGTACTTC. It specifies CASSFNPGGSYEQYF.

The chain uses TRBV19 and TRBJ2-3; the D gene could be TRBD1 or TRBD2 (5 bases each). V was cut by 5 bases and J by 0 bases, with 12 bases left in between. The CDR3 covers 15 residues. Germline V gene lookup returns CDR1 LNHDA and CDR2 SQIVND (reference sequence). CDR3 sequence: CASSRDRTSTDTQYF. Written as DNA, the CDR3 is TGTGCCAGTAGTCGGGACCGAACTAGCACAGATACGCAGTATTTT. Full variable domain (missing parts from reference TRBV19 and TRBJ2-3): DGGITQSPKYLFRKEGQNVTLSCEQNLNHDAMYWYRQDPGQGLRLIYYSQIVNDFQKGDIAEGYSVSREKKESFPLTVTSAQKNPTAFYLCASSRDRTSTDTQYFGPGTRLTVL.

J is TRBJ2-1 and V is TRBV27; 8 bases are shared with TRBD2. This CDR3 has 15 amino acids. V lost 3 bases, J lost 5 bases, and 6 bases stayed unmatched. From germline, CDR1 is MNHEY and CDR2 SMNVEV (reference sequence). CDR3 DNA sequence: TGTGCCAGCAGTTTTATTCGGGAGGGTAACAATGAGCAGTTCTTC. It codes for CASSFIREGNNEQFF.

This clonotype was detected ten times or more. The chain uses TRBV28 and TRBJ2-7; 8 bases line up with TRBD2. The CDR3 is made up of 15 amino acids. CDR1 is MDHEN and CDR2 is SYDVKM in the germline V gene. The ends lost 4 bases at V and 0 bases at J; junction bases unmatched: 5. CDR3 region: CASSSPSGSSYEQYF. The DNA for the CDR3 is TGTGCCAGCAGTTCCCCCAGCGGGAGCTCCTACGAGCAGTACTTC.

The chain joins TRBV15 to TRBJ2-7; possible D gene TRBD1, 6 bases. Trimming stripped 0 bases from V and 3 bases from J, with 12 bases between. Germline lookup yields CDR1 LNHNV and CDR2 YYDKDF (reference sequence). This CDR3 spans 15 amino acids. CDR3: CATSRDRTVLYEQYF. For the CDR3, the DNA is TGTGCCACCAGCAGAGACCGGACAGTTCTCTACGAGCAGTACTTC.

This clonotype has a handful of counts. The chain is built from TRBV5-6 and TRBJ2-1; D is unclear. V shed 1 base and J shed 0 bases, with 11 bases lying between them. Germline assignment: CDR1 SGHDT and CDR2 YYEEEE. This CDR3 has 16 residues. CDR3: CASSLLAQRSYNEQFF. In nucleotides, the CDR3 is TGTGCCAGCAGCTTGCTGGCACAGCGCTCCTACAATGAGCAGTTCTTC.

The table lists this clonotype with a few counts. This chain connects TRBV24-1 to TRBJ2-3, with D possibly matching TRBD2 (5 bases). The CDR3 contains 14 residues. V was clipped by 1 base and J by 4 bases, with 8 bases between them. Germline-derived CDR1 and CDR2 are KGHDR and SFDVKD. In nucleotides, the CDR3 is TGTGCCACCAGTGATTTTCGGGATTCAGATACGCAGTATTTT. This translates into CATSDFRDSDTQYF.

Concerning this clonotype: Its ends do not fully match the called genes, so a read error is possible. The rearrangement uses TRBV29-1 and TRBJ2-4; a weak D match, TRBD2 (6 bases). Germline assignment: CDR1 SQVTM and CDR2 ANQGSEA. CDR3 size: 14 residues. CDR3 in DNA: TGCAGCGTTGCTGGCGCACTAGCCAAAAACAGTCAGTACTTC. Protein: CSVAGALAKNSQYF.

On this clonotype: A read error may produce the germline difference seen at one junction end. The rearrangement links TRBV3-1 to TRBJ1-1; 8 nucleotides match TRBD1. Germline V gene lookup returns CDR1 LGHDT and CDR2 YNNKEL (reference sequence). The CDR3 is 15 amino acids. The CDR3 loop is CASSRLARDRYEPFF. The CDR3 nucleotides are TGTGCCAGCAGCCGGCTCGCCCGGGACAGGTATGAACCTTTCTTT. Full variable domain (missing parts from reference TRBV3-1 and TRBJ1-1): DTAVSQTPKYLVTQMGNDKSIKCEQNLGHDTMYWYKQDSKKFLKIMFSYNNKELIINETVPNRFSPKSPDKAHLNLHINSLELGDSAVYFCASSRLARDRYEPFFGQGTRLTVV.

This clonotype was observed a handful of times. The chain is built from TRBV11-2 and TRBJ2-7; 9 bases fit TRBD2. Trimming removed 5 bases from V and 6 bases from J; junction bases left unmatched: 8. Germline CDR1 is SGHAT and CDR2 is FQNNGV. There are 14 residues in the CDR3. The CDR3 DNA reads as TGTGCCAGCAGCATTAGCGGGAGCGCTGGCGAGCAGTACGTC. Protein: CASSISGSAGEQYV.

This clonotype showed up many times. The CDR3 protein is CSVGVAGAPYEQYF. The CDR3 nucleotides read TGCAGCGTTGGAGTAGCGGGGGCACCCTACGAGCAGTACTTC. The chain combines TRBV29-1 with TRBJ2-7; TRBD2 matches at 9 bases. This CDR3 is 14 amino acids long. Germline V gene sequence: CDR1 SQVTM, CDR2 ANQGSEA. J gave up 2 bases and V 4 bases, and 6 bases lay outside the gene matches.

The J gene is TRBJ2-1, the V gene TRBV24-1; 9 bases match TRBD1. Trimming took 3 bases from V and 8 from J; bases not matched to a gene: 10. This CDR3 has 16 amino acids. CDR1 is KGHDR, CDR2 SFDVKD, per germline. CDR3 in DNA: TGTGCCACCAGTGATCAGGGACAGGGCAGAGGTTATGAGCAGTTCTTC. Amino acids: CATSDQGQGRGYEQFF.

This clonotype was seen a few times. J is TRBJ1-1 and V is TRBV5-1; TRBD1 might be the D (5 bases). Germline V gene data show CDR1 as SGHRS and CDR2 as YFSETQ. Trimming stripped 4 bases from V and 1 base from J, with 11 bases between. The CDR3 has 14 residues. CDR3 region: CASSPGKGNTEAFF. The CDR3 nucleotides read TGCGCCAGCAGCCCAGGGAAGGGGAACACTGAAGCTTTCTTT.

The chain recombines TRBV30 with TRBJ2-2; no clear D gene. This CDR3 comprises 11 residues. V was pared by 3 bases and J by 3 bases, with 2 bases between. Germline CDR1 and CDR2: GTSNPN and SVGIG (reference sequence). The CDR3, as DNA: TGTGCCTGGAGATACACCGGGGAGCTGTTTTTT. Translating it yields CAWRYTGELFF.

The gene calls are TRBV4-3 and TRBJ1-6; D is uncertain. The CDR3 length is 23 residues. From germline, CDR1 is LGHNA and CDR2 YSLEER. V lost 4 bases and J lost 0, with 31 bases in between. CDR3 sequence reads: CASSPWKVRPASYHTSYNSPLHF. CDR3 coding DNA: TGCGCCAGCAGCCCATGGAAGGTCCGTCCAGCTTCGTACCATACCTCCTATAATTCACCCCTCCACTTT.

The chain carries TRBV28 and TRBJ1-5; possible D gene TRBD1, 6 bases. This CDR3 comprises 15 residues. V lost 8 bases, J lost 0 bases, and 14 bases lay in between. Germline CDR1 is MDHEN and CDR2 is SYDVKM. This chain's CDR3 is CASGGGTNSNQPQHF. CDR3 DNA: TGTGCCAGCGGGGGGGGCACCAATAGCAATCAGCCCCAGCATTTT. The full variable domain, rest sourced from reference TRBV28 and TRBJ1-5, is DVKVTQSSRYLVKRTGEKVFLECVQDMDHENMFWYRQDPGLGLRLIYFSYDVKMKEKGDIPEGYSVSREKKERFSLILESASTNQTSMYLCASGGGTNSNQPQHFGDGTRLSIL.

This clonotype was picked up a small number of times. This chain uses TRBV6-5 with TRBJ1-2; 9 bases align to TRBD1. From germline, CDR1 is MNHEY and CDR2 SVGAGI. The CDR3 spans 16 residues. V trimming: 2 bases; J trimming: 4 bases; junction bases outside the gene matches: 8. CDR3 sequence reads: CASSYPTGGAGYGYTF. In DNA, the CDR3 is TGTGCCAGCAGTTACCCTACAGGGGGCGCGGGCTATGGCTACACCTTC.